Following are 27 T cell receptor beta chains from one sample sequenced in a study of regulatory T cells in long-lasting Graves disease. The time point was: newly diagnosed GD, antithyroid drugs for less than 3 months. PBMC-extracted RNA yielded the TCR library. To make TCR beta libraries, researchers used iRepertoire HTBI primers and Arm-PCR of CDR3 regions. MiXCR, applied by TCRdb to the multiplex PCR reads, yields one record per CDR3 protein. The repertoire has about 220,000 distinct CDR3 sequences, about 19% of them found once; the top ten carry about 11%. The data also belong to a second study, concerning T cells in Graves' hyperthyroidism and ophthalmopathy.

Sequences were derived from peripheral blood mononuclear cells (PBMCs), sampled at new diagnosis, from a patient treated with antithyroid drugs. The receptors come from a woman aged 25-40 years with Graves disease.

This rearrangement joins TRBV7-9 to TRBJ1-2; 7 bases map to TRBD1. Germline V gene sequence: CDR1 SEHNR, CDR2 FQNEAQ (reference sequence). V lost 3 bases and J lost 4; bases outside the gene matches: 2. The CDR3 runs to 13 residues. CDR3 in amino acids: CASSLGDSYGYTF. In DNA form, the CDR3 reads TGTGCCAGCAGCTTGGGGGACAGCTATGGCTACACCTTC.

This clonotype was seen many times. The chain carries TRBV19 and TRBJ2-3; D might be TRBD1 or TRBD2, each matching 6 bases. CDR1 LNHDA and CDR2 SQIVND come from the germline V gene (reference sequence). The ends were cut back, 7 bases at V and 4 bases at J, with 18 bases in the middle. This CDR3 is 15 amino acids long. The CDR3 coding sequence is TGTGCCAGTACCATGGTGGGGGGCGTCCCAGATACGCAGTATTTT. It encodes CASTMVGGVPDTQYF.

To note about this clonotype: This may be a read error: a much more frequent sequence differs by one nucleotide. DNA of the CDR3: TGTGCCATCAGTGAGCCGGGACAGGGTCACTATGGCCACACCTTC. This translates into CAISEPGQGHYGHTF. The rearrangement links TRBV10-3 to TRBJ1-2; 9 bases are shared with TRBD1. From germline, CDR1 is ENHRY and CDR2 SYGVKD. CDR3 length equals 15 residues.

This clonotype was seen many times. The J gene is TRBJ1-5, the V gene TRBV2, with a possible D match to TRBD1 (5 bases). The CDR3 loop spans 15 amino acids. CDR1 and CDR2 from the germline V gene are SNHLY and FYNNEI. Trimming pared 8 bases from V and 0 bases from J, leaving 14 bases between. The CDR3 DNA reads TGTGCCAGCGAATCAGGGCCTTATAGCAATCAGCCCCAGCATTTT. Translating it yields CASESGPYSNQPQHF.

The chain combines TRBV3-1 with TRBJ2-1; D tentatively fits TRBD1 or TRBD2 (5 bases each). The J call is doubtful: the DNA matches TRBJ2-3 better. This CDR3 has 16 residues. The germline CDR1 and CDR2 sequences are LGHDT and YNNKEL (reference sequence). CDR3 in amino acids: CASSPLILMGEDTQYF. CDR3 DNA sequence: TGTGCCAGCAGCCCCCTCATCCTAATGGGGGAGGATACGCAGTATTTT.

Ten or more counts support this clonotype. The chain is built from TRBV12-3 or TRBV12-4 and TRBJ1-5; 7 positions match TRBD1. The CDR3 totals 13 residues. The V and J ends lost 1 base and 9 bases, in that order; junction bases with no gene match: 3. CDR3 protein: CASSLGQGRPQHF. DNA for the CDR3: TGTGCCAGCAGTTTAGGACAGGGAAGGCCCCAGCATTTT.

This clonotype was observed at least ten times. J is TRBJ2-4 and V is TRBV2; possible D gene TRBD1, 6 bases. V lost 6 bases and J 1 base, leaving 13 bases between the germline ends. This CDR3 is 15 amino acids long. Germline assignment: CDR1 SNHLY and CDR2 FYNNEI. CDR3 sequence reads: CASSDQRGAKNIQYF. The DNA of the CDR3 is TGTGCCAGCAGCGACCAGAGGGGGGCCAAAAACATTCAGTACTTC.

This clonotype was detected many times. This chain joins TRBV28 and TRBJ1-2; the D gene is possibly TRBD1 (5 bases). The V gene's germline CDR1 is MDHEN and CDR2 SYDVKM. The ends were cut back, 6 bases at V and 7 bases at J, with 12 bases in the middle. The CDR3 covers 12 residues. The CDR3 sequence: CASRSQGFGYTF. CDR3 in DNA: TGTGCCAGCAGATCCCAGGGTTTTGGCTACACCTTC.

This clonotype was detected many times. In DNA, the CDR3 is TGTGCCAGCACCCCCCAAGCCCGATCCTTGGACACCGGGGAGCTGTTTTTT. This translates into CASTPQARSLDTGELFF. The chain uses TRBV27 and TRBJ2-2, with D uncertain. V gave up 7 bases and J gave up 3 bases, with 21 bases separating them. There are 17 residues in the CDR3. CDR1 is MNHEY, CDR2 SMNVEV, per germline (reference sequence).

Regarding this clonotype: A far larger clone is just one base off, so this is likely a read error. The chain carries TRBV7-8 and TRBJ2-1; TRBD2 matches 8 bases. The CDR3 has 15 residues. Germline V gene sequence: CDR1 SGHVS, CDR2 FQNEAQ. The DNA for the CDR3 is TGTGCCAGCAGCCCCGCGGGGGGATACTCCTACGAGCAGTCCTTC. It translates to CASSPAGGYSYEQSF.

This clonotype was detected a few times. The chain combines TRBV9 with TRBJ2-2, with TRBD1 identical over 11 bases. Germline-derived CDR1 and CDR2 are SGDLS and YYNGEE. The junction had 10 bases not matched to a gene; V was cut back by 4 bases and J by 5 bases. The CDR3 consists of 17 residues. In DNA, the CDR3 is TGTGCCAGCAGCCCCCGGGGACAGGGGGAGGTGACCGGGGAGCTGTTTTTT. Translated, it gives CASSPRGQGEVTGELFF.

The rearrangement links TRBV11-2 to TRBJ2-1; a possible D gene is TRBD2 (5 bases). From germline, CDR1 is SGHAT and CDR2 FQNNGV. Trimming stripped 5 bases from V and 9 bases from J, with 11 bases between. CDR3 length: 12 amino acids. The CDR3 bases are TGTGCCAGCAGCCGGACTGTAGGTGAGCAGTTCTTC. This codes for CASSRTVGEQFF.

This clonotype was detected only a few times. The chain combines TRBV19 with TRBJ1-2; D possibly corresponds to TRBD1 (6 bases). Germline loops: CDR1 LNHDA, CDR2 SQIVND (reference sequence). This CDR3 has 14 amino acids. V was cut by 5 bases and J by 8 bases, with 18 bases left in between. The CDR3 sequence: CASSAGRGARGYTF. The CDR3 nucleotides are TGTGCCAGTAGTGCCGGACGGGGGGCCAGGGGCTACACCTTC.

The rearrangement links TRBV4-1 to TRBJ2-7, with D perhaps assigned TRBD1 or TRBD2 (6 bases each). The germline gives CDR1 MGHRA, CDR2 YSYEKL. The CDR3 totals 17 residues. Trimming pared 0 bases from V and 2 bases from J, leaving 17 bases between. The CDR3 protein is CASSQEWGVGGAYEQYF. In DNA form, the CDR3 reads TGCGCCAGCAGCCAAGAGTGGGGGGTAGGGGGTGCCTACGAGCAGTACTTC.

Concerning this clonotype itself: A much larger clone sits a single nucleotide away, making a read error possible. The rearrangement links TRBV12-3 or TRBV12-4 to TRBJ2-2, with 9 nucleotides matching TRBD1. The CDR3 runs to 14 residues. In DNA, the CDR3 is TGTGCCAGCAGGCCTACAGGGGGCACCGGGGAGCCGTTTTTT. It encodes CASRPTGGTGEPFF.

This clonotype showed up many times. CDR3 region: CASSMTGNQPQHF. The CDR3 DNA reads as TGTGCCAGTAGTATGACAGGGAATCAGCCCCAGCATTTT. The chain has TRBV19 and TRBJ1-5, with 7 bases lining up with TRBD1. Germline V gives CDR1 LNHDA, CDR2 SQIVND (reference sequence). The V gene end was trimmed by 3 bases and the J gene end by 4 bases; junction bases not matched to a gene: 0. The CDR3 is made up of 13 amino acids.

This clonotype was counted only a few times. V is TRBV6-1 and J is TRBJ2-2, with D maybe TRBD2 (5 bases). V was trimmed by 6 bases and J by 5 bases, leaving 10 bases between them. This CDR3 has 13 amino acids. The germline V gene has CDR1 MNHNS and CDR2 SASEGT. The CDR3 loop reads CASRPPGTGELFF. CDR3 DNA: TGTGCCAGCAGACCCCCGGGAACCGGGGAGCTGTTTTTT.

The CDR3 is CASSQDLAGGPGQETQYF. Here the CDR3 DNA reads TGTGCCAGCAGCCAAGACCTAGCGGGAGGCCCCGGCCAAGAGACCCAGTACTTC. The rearrangement joins TRBV3-1 to TRBJ2-1; 11 nucleotides match TRBD2. With the DNA end fitting TRBJ2-5 better, the J assignment may be wrong. The CDR3 runs 18 residues. CDR1 is LGHDT, CDR2 YNNKEL, per germline (reference sequence).

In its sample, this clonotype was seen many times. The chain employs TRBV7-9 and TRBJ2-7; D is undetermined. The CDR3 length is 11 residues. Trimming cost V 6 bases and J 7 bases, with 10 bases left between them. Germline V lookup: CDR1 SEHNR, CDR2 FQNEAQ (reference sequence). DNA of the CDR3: TGTGCCAGCAGTTCCACCGGGGAGCAGTACTTC. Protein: CASSSTGEQYF. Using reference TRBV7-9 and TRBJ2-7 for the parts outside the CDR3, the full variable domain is DTGVSQNPRHKITKRGQNVTFRCDPISEHNRLYWYRQTLGQGPEFLTYFQNEAQLEKSRLLSDRFSAERPKGSFSTLEIQRTEQGDSAMYLCASSSTGEQYFGPGTRLTVT.

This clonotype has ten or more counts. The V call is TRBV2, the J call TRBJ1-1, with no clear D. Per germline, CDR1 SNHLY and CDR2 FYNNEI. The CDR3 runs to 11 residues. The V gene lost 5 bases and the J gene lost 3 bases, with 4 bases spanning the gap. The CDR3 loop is CASSRDTEAFF. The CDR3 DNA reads TGTGCCAGCAGTCGGGACACTGAAGCTTTCTTT.

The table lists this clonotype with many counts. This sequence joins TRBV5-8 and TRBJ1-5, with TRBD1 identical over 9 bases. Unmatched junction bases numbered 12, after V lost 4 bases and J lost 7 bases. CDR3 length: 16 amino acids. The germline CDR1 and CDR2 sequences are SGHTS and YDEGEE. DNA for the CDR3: TGTGCCAGCAGCCGTGAGCCGGACAGGGGCGAACAGCCCCAGCATTTT. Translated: CASSREPDRGEQPQHF. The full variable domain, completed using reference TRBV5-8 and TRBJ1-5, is EAGVTQSPTHLIKTRGQQATLRCSPISGHTSVYWYQQALGLGLQFLLWYDEGEERNRGNFPPRFSGRQFPNYSSELNVNALELEDSALYLCASSREPDRGEQPQHFGDGTRLSIL.

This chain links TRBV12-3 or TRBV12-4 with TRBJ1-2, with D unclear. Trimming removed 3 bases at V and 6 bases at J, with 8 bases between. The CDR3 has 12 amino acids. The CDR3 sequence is CASSFDTHGYTF. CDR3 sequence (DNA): TGTGCCAGCAGTTTTGACACTCATGGCTACACCTTC.

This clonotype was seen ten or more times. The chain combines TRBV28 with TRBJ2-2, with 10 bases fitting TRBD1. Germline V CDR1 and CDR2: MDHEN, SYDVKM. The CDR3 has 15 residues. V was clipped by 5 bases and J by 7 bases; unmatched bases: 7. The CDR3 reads CASSRRTGGNGELFF. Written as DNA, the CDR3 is TGTGCCAGCAGTCGACGGACAGGGGGGAACGGGGAGCTGTTTTTT.

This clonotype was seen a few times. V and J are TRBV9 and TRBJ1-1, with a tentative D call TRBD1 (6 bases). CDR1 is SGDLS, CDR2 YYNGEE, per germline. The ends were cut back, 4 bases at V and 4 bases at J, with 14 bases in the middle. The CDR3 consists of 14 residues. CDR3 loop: CASSQGGRGTEAFF. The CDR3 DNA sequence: TGTGCCAGCAGCCAAGGGGGAAGGGGCACTGAAGCTTTCTTT. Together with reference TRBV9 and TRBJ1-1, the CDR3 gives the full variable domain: DSGVTQTPKHLITATGQRVTLRCSPRSGDLSVYWYQQSLDQGLQFLIQYYNGEERAKGNILERFSAQQFPDLHSELNLSSLELGDSALYFCASSQGGRGTEAFFGQGTRLTVV.

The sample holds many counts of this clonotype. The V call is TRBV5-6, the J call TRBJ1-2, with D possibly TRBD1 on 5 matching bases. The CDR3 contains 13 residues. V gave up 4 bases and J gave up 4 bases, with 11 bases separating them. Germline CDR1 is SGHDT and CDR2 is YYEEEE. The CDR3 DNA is TGTGCCAGCAGCCGTGACAGTCCCTATGGCTACACCTTC. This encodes CASSRDSPYGYTF.

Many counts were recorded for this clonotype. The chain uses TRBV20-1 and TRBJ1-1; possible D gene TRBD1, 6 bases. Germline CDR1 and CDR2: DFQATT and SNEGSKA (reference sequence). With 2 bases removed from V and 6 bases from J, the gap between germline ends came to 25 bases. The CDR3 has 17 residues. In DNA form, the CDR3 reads TGCAGTGCTAGAAAGAGTACAGGGATAACGGGATGGTCTGAAGCTTTCTTT. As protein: CSARKSTGITGWSEAFF.

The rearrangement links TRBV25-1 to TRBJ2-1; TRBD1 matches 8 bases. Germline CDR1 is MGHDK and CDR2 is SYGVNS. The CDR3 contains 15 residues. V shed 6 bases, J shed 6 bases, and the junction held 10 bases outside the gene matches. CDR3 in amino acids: CASSKDRAFCNEQFF. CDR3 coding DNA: TGTGCCAGCAGCAAGGACAGGGCCTTCTGCAATGAGCAGTTCTTC.